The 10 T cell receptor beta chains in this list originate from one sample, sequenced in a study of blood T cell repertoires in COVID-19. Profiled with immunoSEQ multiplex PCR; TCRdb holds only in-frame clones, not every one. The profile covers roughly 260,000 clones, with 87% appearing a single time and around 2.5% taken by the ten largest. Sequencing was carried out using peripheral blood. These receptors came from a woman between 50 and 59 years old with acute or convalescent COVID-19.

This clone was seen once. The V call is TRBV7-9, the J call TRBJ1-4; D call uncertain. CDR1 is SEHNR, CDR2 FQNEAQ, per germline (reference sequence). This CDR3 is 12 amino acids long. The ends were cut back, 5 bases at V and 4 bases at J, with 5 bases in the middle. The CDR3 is CASSPHNEKLFF. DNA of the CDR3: TGTGCCAGCAGCCCCCATAATGAAAAACTGTTTTTT.

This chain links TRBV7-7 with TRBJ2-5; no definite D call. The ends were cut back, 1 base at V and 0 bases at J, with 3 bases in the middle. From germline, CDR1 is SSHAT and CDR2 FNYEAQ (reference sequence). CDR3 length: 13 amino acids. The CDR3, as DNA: TGTGCCAGCAGCTTAGGGCACCAAGAGACCCAGTACTTC. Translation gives CASSLGHQETQYF. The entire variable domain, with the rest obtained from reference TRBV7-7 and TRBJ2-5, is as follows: GAGVSQSPRYKVTKRGQDVTLRCDPISSHATLYWYQQALGQGPEFLTYFNYEAQPDKSGLPSDRFSAERPEGSISTLTIQRTEQRDSAMYRCASSLGHQETQYFGPGTRLLVL.

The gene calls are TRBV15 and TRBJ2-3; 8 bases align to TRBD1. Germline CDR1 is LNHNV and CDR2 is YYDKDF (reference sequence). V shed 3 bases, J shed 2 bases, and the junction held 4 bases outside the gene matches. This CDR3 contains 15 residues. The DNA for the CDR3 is TGTGCCACCAGCAGCGTGACAGGGGTCACAGATACGCAGTATTTT. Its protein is CATSSVTGVTDTQYF.

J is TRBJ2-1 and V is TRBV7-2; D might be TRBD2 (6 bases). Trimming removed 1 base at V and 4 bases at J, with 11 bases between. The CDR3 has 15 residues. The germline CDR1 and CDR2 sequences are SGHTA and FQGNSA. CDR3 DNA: TGTGCCAGCAGCTTAGATCGGACTATTTACAATGAGCAGTTCTTC. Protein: CASSLDRTIYNEQFF.

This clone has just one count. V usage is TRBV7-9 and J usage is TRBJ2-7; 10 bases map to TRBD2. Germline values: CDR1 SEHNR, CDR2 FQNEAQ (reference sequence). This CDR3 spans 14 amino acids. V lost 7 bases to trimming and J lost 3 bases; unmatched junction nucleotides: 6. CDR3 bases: TGTGCCAGCACCCTAGCGGGGGCGGTCTACGAGCAGTACTTC. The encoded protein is CASTLAGAVYEQYF.

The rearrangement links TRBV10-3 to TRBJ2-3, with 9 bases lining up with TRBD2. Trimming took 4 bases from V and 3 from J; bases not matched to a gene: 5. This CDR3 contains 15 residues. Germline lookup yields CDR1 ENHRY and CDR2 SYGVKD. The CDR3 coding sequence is TGTGCCATCAGTGCCTCTAGCGGGACTACAGATACGCAGTATTTT. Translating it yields CAISASSGTTDTQYF.

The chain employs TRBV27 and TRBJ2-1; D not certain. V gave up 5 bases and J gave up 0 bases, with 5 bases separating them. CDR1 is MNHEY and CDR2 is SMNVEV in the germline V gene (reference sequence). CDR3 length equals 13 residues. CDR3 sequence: CASSEFSYNEQFF. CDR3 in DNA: TGTGCCAGCAGTGAGTTCTCCTACAATGAGCAGTTCTTC.

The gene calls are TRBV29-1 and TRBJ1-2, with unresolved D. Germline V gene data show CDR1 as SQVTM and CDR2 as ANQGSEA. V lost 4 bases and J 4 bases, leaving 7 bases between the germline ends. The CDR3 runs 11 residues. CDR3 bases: TGCAGCGTTGCGGAGGGCTATGGCTACACCTTC. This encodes CSVAEGYGYTF.

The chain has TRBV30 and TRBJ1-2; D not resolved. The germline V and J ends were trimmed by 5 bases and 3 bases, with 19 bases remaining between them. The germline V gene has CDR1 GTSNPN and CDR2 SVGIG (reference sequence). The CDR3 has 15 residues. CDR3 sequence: CAWAPYPGRDYGYTF. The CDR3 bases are TGTGCCTGGGCCCCTTATCCTGGCCGGGACTATGGCTACACCTTC.

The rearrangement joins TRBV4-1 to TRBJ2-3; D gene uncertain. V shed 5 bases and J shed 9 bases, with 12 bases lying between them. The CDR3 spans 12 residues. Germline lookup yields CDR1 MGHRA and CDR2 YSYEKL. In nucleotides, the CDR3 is TGCGCCAGCAGCTATTTCGGCGGCACGCAGTATTTT. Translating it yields CASSYFGGTQYF.